This is a list of T cell receptor beta chains from one sample in a study of blood T cell repertoires in COVID-19. Repertoires were generated with immunoSEQ multiplex PCR, while TCRdb's copy carries only in-frame clones and drops some. The table lists about 200,000 clones, about nine tenths of them singletons. The sample was peripheral blood. Receptors were obtained from a middle-aged man with acute or convalescent COVID-19. The CDR3 runs from the conserved cysteine through the conserved F or W. Each record gives: CDR3 protein, CDR3 DNA, clone size, J gene, V gene, D gene. The D gene is left open where the match is weak. A row's size may be missing; if present it is once, few, many or a size class.

CASSASTSATGELFF | TGCGCCAGCTCCGCTTCGACTAGCGCGACCGGGGAGCTGTTTTTT | once | TRBJ2-2 | TRBV5-1 | TRBD2
CASSIARDTLKETQYF | TGTGCCAGCAGCATAGCCCGGGACACACTAAAAGAGACCCAGTACTTC | - | TRBJ2-5 | TRBV11-2 | -
CASSEYGLRTEAFF | TGTGCCAGCAGTGAATACGGGTTAAGGACTGAAGCTTTCTTT | - | TRBJ1-1 | TRBV25-1 | -
CASSPGVNTEAFF | TGTGCCAGCAGCCCGGGAGTGAACACTGAAGCTTTCTTT | - | TRBJ1-1 | TRBV14 | -
CASSLMALAGASTDTQYF | TGTGCCAGCAGCCTGATGGCCCTCGCGGGGGCTAGCACAGATACGCAGTATTTT | - | TRBJ2-3 | TRBV3-1/TRBV3-2 | -
CASSTRLAGGQETQYF | TGTGCCAGCAGCACCCGACTAGCGGGGGGTCAAGAGACCCAGTACTTC | - | TRBJ2-5 | TRBV3-1/TRBV3-2 | TRBD2
CASSLQQGAGETQYF | TGTGCCAGCAGCTTGCAGCAGGGGGCTGGGGAGACCCAGTACTTC | - | TRBJ2-5 | TRBV7-2 | TRBD1
CASSLVSQYYSNQPQHF | TGTGCCAGCAGCTTAGTCTCACAATACTATAGCAATCAGCCCCAGCATTTT | - | TRBJ1-5 | TRBV7-8 | -
CASSQQEGRTDTQYF | TGCGCCAGCAGCCAACAGGAGGGGCGGACAGATACGCAGTATTTT | - | TRBJ2-3 | TRBV4-1 | -
CASSPLPAQGKTGELFF | TGTGCCAGCTCACCATTGCCGGCACAGGGGAAGACCGGGGAGCTGTTTTTT | - | TRBJ2-2 | TRBV18 | TRBD1
CASGPGWGDTEAFF | TGTGCTAGTGGTCCAGGGTGGGGGGACACTGAAGCTTTCTTT | few | TRBJ1-1 | TRBV12-5 | -
CASSDSELGANYGYTF | TGTGCCAGCAGTGATAGTGAATTAGGAGCTAACTATGGCTACACCTTC | few | TRBJ1-2 | TRBV6-1 | -
CATRGSGNTIYF | TGTGCCACGCGGGGTTCTGGAAACACCATATATTTT | - | TRBJ1-3 | TRBV10-3 | -
CASSLTGASTDTQYF | TGCGCCAGCAGCTTGACGGGTGCTAGCACAGATACGCAGTATTTT | - | TRBJ2-3 | TRBV5-1 | -
CASSREQDQPQHF | TGTGCCAGCTCAAGGGAGCAGGATCAGCCCCAGCATTTT | - | TRBJ1-5 | TRBV18 | -
CASSVRDNFEAFF | TGTGCCAGCAGCGTCCGGGACAACTTTGAAGCTTTCTTT | - | TRBJ1-1 | TRBV9 | -
CASSSGGFAEAFF | TGTGCCAGCAGCTCTGGGGGGTTCGCTGAAGCTTTCTTT | - | TRBJ1-1 | TRBV7-9 | -
CASSPANTGTAYGYTF | TGTGCCAGCTCACCAGCTAATACCGGGACAGCCTATGGCTACACCTTC | - | TRBJ1-2 | TRBV18 | TRBD1
CASSLAGGITGELFF | TGCGCCAGCAGTCTAGCGGGGGGTATCACCGGGGAGCTGTTTTTT | - | TRBJ2-2 | TRBV5-1 | TRBD2
CASSLGNRGSGPQHF | TGTGCCAGCAGCTTGGGGAACAGGGGCAGTGGGCCCCAGCATTTT | once | TRBJ1-5 | TRBV5-6 | TRBD1
CASSSQGVGQPQHF | TGTGCCAGCAGCTCACAGGGGGTAGGTCAGCCCCAGCATTTT | - | TRBJ1-5 | TRBV9 | TRBD1
CASTPFGQGDETQYF | TGTGCCAGCACCCCTTTCGGACAGGGGGACGAGACCCAGTACTTC | - | TRBJ2-5 | TRBV5-5 | TRBD1
CASRDSVNTEAFF | TGTGCCAGCCGGGACAGCGTGAACACTGAAGCTTTCTTT | few | TRBJ1-1 | TRBV6-6 | TRBD1
CASTTGGAIPEAFF | TGTGCCAGCACCACGGGGGGGGCGATACCTGAAGCTTTCTTT | - | TRBJ1-1 | TRBV6-5 | -
CASSPVSNEKLFF | TGTGCCAGCTCACCGGTCAGTAATGAAAAACTGTTTTTT | - | TRBJ1-4 | TRBV18 | -